The rows below give T cell receptor beta chains drawn from one sample of a study of cytomegalovirus exposure and HLA in healthy donors. Here immunoSEQ multiplex PCR was the method, and the copy in TCRdb shows in-frame clones only, minus some. The table for this sample gives 150,000 to 200,000 clones. Sequenced input: PBMCs. The receptors shown here come from a man aged 25-45 years in good health and CMV-seronegative. Both conserved end residues are part of each CDR3. A D gene is named only where the DNA matches it firmly.

D gene	V gene	J gene	CDR3 DNA	CDR3 protein
TRBD2	TRBV19	TRBJ2-3	TGTGCCAGTCGACTAGCGGGAAACACAGATACGCAGTATTTT	CASRLAGNTDTQYF
TRBD1	TRBV7-6	TRBJ1-5	TGTGCCAGCAGCGAGGCGGTGGACAGGCGTAGCAATCAGCCCCAGCATTTT	CASSEAVDRRSNQPQHF
TRBD2	TRBV6-6	TRBJ2-1	TGTGCCAGCAGTGCTTCGGGAGGGGGGCCCTTGGAGCAGTTCTTC	CASSASGGGPLEQFF
TRBD2	TRBV5-1	TRBJ2-3	TGCGCCAGCAGCGAGGGCGGGAGTAACCCAGATACGCAGTATTTT	CASSEGGSNPDTQYF
TRBD2	TRBV5-1	TRBJ2-7	TGCGCCAGCAGCTTGAGCGGGAGGACGACCTACGAGCAGTACTTC	CASSLSGRTTYEQYF
TRBD1	TRBV27	TRBJ2-1	TGTGCCAGCAGTTTTACAGGGGCCAGTTACAATGAGCAGTTCTTC	CASSFTGASYNEQFF
.	TRBV28	TRBJ1-2	TGTGCCAGCAGTTTATACGAGAGGAACTATGGCTACACCTTC	CASSLYERNYGYTF
.	TRBV4-1	TRBJ2-7	TGCGCCAGCAGCCAAGACTATCGGACTTCCTACGAGCAGTACTTC	CASSQDYRTSYEQYF
TRBD1	TRBV19	TRBJ1-1	TGTGCCAGTAGTATACCCGGACAGGGAGGGACTGAAGCTTTCTTT	CASSIPGQGGTEAFF
.	TRBV15	TRBJ2-3	TGTGCCACCAGCAGAGCATCGGGGTCGCGATCCACAGATACGCAGTATTTT	CATSRASGSRSTDTQYF
.	TRBV19	TRBJ1-2	TGTGCCAGTAGTATAGGTGGCAGACAAAACTATGGCTACACCTTC	CASSIGGRQNYGYTF
TRBD2	TRBV19	TRBJ2-1	TGTGCCAGTAGTTTCCGACTAGCCGATACCTCCTACAATGAGCAGTTCTTC	CASSFRLADTSYNEQFF
TRBD1	TRBV18	TRBJ1-2	TGTGCCAGCTCAGTAGGGGGCGACTATGGCTACACCTTC	CASSVGGDYGYTF
TRBD1	TRBV6-5	TRBJ1-2	TGTGCCAGCAGAGTCAATACAGGGGATGGCTACACCTTC	CASRVNTGDGYTF
TRBD1	TRBV19	TRBJ1-2	TGTGCCAGTAGTGCCGACAGGGGATCTAACTATGGCTACACCTTC	CASSADRGSNYGYTF
TRBD2	TRBV19	TRBJ2-2	TGTGCCAGTGCTAGCGGGCCCGGGGAGCTGTTTTTT	CASASGPGELFF
.	TRBV10-3	TRBJ1-4	TGTGCCATCGGGGCCGGGAGAGGGAATGAAAAACTGTTTTTT	CAIGAGRGNEKLFF
.	TRBV5-1	TRBJ1-5	TGCGCCAGCAGCTTGGCTACAGGGCCCCATCAGCCCCAGCATTTT	CASSLATGPHQPQHF
.	TRBV7-9	TRBJ1-1	TGTGCCAGCAGCCCGAGCGGGATTCATGAAGCTTTCTTT	CASSPSGIHEAFF
TRBD1	TRBV6-5	TRBJ1-1	TGTGCCAGCAGCCTCACAGGGGGCACTGAAGCTTTCTTT	CASSLTGGTEAFF
TRBD1	TRBV6-1	TRBJ1-5	TGTGCCAGCAGTTGGGACAGGGGGCTTAATCAGCCCCAGCATTTT	CASSWDRGLNQPQHF
.	TRBV25-1	TRBJ2-3	TGTGCCAGCAGCGCGACTGCCGGGAAGGCGGATACGCAGTATTTT	CASSATAGKADTQYF
TRBD1	TRBV5-4	TRBJ2-3	TGTGCCAGCAGCTTGGGACAGGGCTACACAGATACGCAGTATTTT	CASSLGQGYTDTQYF
TRBD1	TRBV27	TRBJ1-2	TGTGCCAGCAGTTTTCAAGACCCCGGGACAGGCTATGGCTACACCTTC	CASSFQDPGTGYGYTF
.	TRBV6-1	TRBJ2-3	TGTGCCAGCAGTGGACTTAGCACAGATACGCAGTATTTT	CASSGLSTDTQYF
TRBD1	TRBV30	TRBJ2-7	TGTGCCTACTCTCCTATGGACAGGGTGGGCGAGCAGTACTTC	CAYSPMDRVGEQYF
TRBD1	TRBV7-3	TRBJ2-5	TGTGCCAGCAGCTTAATGGGGACAGCTCAAGAGACCCAGTACTTC	CASSLMGTAQETQYF
.	TRBV19	TRBJ1-5	TGTGCCAGTAGTATCGATCAGGGTCCGCCCCAGCATTTT	CASSIDQGPPQHF
.	TRBV18	TRBJ2-7	TGTGCCAGCTCACCAGTTGAGCAGGCAAACACCTACGAGCAGTACTTC	CASSPVEQANTYEQYF
.	TRBV1	TRBJ2-1	TGCACCAGCAGCCAAGGAGTACCCAATGAGCAGTTCTTC	CTSSQGVPNEQFF
TRBD1	TRBV25-1	TRBJ2-7	TGTGCCAGCAGTCTTGGAACCGGGACAGGGGGCTACGAGCAGTACTTC	CASSLGTGTGGYEQYF